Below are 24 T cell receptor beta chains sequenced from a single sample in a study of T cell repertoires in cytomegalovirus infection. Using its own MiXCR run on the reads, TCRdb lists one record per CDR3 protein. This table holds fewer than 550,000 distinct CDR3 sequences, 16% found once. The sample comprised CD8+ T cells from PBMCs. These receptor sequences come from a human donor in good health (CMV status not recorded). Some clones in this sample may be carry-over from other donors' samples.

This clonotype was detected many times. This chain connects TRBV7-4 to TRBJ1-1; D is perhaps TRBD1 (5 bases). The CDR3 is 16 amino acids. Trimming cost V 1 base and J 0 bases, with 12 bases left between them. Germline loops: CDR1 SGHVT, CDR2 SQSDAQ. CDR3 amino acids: CASSLGEGRLNTEAFF. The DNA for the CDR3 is TGTGCCAGCAGCTTAGGGGAGGGACGCTTGAACACTGAAGCTTTCTTT.

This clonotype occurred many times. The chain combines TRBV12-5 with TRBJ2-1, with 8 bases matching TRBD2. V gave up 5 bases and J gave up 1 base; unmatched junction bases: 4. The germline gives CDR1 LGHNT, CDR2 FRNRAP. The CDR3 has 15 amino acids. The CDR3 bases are TGTGCTAGTGGTCCGGGGACTAGTTCCTACAATGAGCAGTTCTTC. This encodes CASGPGTSSYNEQFF.

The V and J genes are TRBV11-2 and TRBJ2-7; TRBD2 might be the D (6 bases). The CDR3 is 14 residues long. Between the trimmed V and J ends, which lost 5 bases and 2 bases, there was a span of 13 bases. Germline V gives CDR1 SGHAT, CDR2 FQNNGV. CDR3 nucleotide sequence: TGTGCCAGCAGCCGCTCGGGAGACACCTACGAGCAGTACTTC. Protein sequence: CASSRSGDTYEQYF. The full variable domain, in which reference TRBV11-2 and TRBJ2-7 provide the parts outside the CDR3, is EAGVAQSPRYKIIEKRQSVAFWCNPISGHATLYWYQQILGQGPKLLIQFQNNGVVDDSQLPKDRFSAERLKGVDSTLKIQPAKLEDSAVYLCASSRSGDTYEQYFGPGTRLTVT.

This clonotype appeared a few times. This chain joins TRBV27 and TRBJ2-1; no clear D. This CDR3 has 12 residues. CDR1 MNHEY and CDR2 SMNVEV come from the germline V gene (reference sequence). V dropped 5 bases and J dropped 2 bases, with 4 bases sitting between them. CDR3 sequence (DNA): TGTGCCAGCAGTGCTCCCTACAATGAGCAGTTCTTC. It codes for CASSAPYNEQFF.

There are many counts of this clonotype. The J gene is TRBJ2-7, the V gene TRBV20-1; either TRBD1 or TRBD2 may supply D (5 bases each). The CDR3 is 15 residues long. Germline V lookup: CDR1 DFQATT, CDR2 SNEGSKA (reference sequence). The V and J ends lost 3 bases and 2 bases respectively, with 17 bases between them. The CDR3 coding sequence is TGCAGTGCTAGGGTTCGGGACGGTAATCCCTACGAGCAGTACTTC. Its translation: CSARVRDGNPYEQYF.

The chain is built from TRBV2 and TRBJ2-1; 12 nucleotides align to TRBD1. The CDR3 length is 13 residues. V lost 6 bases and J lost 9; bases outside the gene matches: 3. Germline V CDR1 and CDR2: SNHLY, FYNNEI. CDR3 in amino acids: CASRGQGAAEQFF. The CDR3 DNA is TGTGCCAGCAGGGGACAGGGGGCAGCTGAGCAGTTCTTC.

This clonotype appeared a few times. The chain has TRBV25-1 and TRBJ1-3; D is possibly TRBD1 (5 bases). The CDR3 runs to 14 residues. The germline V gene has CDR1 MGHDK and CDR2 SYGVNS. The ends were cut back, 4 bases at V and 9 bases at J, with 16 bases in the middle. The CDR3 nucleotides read TGTGCCAGCAGTGGCCCCCTGGGGGGACCCACCATATATTTT. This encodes CASSGPLGGPTIYF.

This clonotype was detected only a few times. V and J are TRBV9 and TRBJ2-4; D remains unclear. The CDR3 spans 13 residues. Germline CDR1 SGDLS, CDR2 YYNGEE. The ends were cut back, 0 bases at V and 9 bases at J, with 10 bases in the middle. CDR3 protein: CASSVDSDPIQYF. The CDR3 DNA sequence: TGTGCCAGCAGCGTAGATTCGGACCCCATTCAGTACTTC.

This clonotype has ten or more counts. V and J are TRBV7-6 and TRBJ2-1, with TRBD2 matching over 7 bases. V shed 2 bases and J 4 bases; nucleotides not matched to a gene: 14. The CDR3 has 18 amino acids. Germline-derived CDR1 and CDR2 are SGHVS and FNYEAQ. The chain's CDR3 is CASSLSDVSGEGYNEQFF. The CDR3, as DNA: TGTGCCAGCAGCTTAAGCGATGTGAGCGGGGAGGGTTACAATGAGCAGTTCTTC.

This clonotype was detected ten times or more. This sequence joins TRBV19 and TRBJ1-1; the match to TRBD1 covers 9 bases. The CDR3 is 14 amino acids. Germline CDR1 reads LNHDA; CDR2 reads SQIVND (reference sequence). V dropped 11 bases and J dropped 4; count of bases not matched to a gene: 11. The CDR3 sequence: CASDPGTGSTEAFF. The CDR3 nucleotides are TGTGCCTCCGACCCCGGGACAGGGAGCACTGAAGCTTTCTTT.

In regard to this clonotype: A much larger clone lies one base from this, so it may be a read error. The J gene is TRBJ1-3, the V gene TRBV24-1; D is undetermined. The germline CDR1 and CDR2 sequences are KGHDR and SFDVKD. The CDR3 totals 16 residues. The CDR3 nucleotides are TGTGCCACCAGTGATTTAGCCAGTCTCTCTGGAAGCACCATATATTTT. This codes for CATSDLASLSGSTIYF.

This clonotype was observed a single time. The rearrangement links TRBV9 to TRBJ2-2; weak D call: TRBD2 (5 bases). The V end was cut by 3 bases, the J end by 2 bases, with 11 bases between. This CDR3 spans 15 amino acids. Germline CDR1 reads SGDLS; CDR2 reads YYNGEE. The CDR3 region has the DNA TGTGCCAGCAGCGACCCCGGGATTAACACCGGGGAGCTGTTTTTT. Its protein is CASSDPGINTGELFF. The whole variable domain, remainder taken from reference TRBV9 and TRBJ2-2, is DSGVTQTPKHLITATGQRVTLRCSPRSGDLSVYWYQQSLDQGLQFLIQYYNGEERAKGNILERFSAQQFPDLHSELNLSSLELGDSALYFCASSDPGINTGELFFGEGSRLTVL.

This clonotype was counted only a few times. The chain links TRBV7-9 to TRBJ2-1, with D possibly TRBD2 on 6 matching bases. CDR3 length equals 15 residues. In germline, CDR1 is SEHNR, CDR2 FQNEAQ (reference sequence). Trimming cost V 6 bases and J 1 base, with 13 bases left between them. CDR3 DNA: TGTGCCAGCAGAATAGGGACTTATTCCTACAATGAGCAGTTCTTC. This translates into CASRIGTYSYNEQFF.

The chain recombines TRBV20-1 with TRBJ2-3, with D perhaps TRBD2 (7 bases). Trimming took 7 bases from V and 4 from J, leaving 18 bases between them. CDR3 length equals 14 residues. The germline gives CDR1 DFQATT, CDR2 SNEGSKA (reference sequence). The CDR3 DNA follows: TGCAGTGTTAAGACTAGCAGGGGCCCAGATACGCAGTATTTT. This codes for CSVKTSRGPDTQYF.

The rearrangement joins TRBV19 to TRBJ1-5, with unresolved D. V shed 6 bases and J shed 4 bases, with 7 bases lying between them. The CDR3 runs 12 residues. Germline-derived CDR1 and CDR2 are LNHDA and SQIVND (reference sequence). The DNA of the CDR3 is TGTGCCAGTAGAGCCAGGAATCAGCCCCAGCATTTT. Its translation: CASRARNQPQHF.

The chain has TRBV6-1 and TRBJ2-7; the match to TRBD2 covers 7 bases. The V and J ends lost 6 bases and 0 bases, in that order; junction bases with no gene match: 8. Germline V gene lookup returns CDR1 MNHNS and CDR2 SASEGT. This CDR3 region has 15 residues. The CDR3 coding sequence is TGTGCCAGCAGCGCCCCGGGGGGAAACTCCTACGAGCAGTACTTC. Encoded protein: CASSAPGGNSYEQYF.

CDR3 protein: CASTKAKGTGELFF. CDR3 DNA: TGTGCCAGCACCAAGGCCAAGGGCACCGGGGAGCTGTTTTTT. This rearrangement joins TRBV9 to TRBJ2-2; D is ambiguous. V lost 6 bases, J lost 4 bases, and 13 bases lay in between. Per the germline V gene, CDR1 is SGDLS and CDR2 is YYNGEE. This CDR3 comprises 14 residues.

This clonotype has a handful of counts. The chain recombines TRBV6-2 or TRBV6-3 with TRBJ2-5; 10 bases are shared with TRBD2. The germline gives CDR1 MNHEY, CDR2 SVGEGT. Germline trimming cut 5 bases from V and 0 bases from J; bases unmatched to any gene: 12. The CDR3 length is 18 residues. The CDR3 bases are TGTGCCAGCAGTCCTTGGCTAGCGGGGGTCCCAAACCAAGAGACCCAGTACTTC. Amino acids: CASSPWLAGVPNQETQYF.

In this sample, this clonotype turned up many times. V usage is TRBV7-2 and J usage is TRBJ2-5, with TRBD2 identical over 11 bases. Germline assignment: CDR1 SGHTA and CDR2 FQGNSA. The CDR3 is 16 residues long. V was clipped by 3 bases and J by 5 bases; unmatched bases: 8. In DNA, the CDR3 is TGTGCCAGCAGCTTGGTGGGACTAGCGGTACTCGAGACCCAGTACTTC. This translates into CASSLVGLAVLETQYF.

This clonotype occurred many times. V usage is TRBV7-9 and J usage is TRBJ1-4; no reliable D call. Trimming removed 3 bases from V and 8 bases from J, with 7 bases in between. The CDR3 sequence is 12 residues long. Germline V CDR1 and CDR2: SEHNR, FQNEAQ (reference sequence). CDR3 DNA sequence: TGTGCCAGCAGCTTGGTTGACGAAAAACTGTTTTTT. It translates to CASSLVDEKLFF.

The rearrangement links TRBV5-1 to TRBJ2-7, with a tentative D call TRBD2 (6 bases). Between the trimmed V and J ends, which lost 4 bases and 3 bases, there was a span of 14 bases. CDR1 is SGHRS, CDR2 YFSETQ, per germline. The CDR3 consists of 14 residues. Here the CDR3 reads CASSLGMGGYEQYF. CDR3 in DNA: TGCGCCAGCAGCCTAGGGATGGGGGGCTACGAGCAGTACTTC.

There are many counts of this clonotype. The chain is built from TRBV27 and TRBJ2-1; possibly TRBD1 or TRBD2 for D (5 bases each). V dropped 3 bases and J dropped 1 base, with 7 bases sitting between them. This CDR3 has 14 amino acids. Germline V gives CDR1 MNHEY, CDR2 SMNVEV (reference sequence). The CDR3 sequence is CASSLGVSYNEQFF. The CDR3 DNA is TGTGCCAGCAGTTTGGGGGTATCCTACAATGAGCAGTTCTTC.

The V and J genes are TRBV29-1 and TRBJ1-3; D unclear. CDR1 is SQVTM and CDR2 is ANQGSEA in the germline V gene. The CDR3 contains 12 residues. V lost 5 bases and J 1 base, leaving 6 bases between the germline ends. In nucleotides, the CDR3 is TGCAGCGTTACGGGATCTGGAAACACCATATATTTT. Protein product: CSVTGSGNTIYF.

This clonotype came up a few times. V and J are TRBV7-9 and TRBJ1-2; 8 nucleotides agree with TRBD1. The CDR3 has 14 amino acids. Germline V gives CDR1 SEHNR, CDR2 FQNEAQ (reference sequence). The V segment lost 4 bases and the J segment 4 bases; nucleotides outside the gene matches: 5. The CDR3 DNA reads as TGTGCCAGCAGCTACCCGGGACAGGCCTATGGCTACACCTTC. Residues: CASSYPGQAYGYTF.